These 4 T cell receptor beta chains came from one sample sequenced in a study of T cell changes during pregnancy in multiple sclerosis. Clones were read by immunoSEQ multiplex PCR, and TCRdb kept only the in-frame ones, dropping some. The sample has 80,000 to 95,000 clones; roughly 93% are singletons. The specimen was peripheral blood, collected in the third trimester of pregnancy. These TCRs come from a female donor in good health, enrolled as a control in a pregnancy study.

The CDR3 reads CASSRTDSGANVLTF. In DNA form, the CDR3 reads TGTGCCAGCTCGAGGACAGACTCTGGGGCCAACGTCCTGACTTTC. The rearrangement uses TRBV18 and TRBJ2-6; D perhaps matches TRBD1 (6 bases). The CDR3 is 15 amino acids. V lost 6 bases to trimming and J lost 0 bases, with 9 bases between them. Per the germline V gene, CDR1 is KGHSH and CDR2 is LQKENI.

The chain links TRBV4-1 to TRBJ2-4, with 7 bases fitting TRBD2. Germline V CDR1 and CDR2: MGHRA, YSYEKL. The ends lost 5 bases at V and 5 bases at J; junction bases unmatched: 9. The CDR3 spans 15 residues. The CDR3 DNA is TGCGCCAGCAGCTTAACCTGGAGCGGGGAAAACATTCAGTACTTC. Protein sequence: CASSLTWSGENIQYF.

The V and J genes are TRBV5-4 and TRBJ2-3; TRBD1 agrees at 8 bases. The CDR3 contains 16 residues. The germline gives CDR1 SGHNT, CDR2 YYREEE (reference sequence). V was clipped by 0 bases and J by 0 bases; unmatched bases: 3. The CDR3 region has the DNA TGTGCCAGCAGCTTGGGTGGGGACAGGAGCACAGATACGCAGTATTTT. It codes for CASSLGGDRSTDTQYF. Supplemented by reference TRBV5-4 and TRBJ2-3, the full variable domain reads ETGVTQSPTHLIKTRGQQVTLRCSSQSGHNTVSWYQQALGQGPQFIFQYYREEENGRGNFPPRFSGLQFPNYSSELNVNALELDDSALYLCASSLGGDRSTDTQYFGPGTRLTVL.

A single count supports this clone. The rearrangement uses TRBV6-1 and TRBJ1-1; TRBD1 matches 7 bases. With V trimmed by 2 bases and J by 7 bases, 7 bases remained unmatched. This CDR3 contains 14 residues. Per germline, CDR1 MNHNS and CDR2 SASEGT. CDR3 in amino acids: CASSELGQAGEAFF. The DNA for the CDR3 is TGTGCCAGCAGTGAACTAGGACAGGCGGGTGAAGCTTTCTTT.